This T cell receptor (beta chain) was identified in a study of blood T cell repertoires in COVID-19. The CDR3 sequence is 12 residues long. Per germline, CDR1 MDHEN and CDR2 SYDVKM. The V gene lost 3 bases and the J gene lost 10 bases, with 7 bases spanning the gap. TCRdb's copy holds only in-frame clones and misses some; the assay was immunoSEQ multiplex PCR. The table has 410,000 or so clones, around nine tenths seen once. The source of this sequence is a woman aged 40 to 49 with COVID-19, enrolled during active disease. Sequencing was done on a sample of peripheral blood. The J gene is TRBJ1-6, the V gene TRBV28; tentative D call: TRBD1 (5 bases). CDR3 DNA sequence: TGTGCCAGCAGTTTTCGGGGGTCACCCCTCCACTTT. This codes for CASSFRGSPLHF.